The text below deals with one T cell receptor beta chain. Here immunoSEQ multiplex PCR was the method, and the copy in TCRdb shows in-frame clones only, minus some. Among about 66,000 clones listed, approximately 87% were seen once. The V end lost 1 base, the J end lost 7 bases, and 16 bases lay between the germline ends. The V gene's germline CDR1 is GTSNPN and CDR2 SVGIG (reference sequence). The CDR3 consists of 15 residues. This entry comes from a study of technical replicates of blood from several donors. What was sequenced was PBMCs. The source of this sequence is a human donor in good health. Some clones in this sample may be carry-over from other donors' samples. The rearrangement joins TRBV30 to TRBJ1-4; possibly TRBD1 for D (6 bases). CDR3 bases: TGTGCCTGGAGTGGGTGGCAGGACAGTTTTGAAAAACTGTTTTTT. Translating gives CAWSGWQDSFEKLFF.